The clone carrying this T cell receptor beta chain turned up a few times. This entry belongs to a study of blood T cell repertoires in COVID-19. Donors were grouped by their self-reported clinical history. Data came from immunoSEQ multiplex PCR; TCRdb stores just in-frame clones and leaves some out. This sample has a few hundred thousand clones, with around 80% found just once. This CDR3 comprises 14 residues. J lost 6 bases, V lost 1 base, and 3 bases had no gene match. Germline values: CDR1 SEHNR, CDR2 FQNEAQ (reference sequence). The chain joins TRBV7-9 to TRBJ1-2; 9 bases are a match to TRBD1. The TCR comes from a man aged 30 to 45 with acute COVID-19. The sequencing input was PBMCs or T cells enriched from blood (not recorded which). In DNA form, the CDR3 reads TGTGCCAGCAGCTTAGGGGACAGGGTTGATGGCTACACCTTC. This sequence encodes CASSLGDRVDGYTF.